These 25 T cell receptor beta chains were all obtained from the same sample, sequenced in a study of Ad26.COV2.S vaccination and SARS-CoV-2 variants. Method: immunoSEQ multiplex PCR; TCRdb's copy keeps in-frame clones and lacks some. The data show over 110,000 clones, around 86% seen once. This material consisted of peripheral blood, taken after recovery from COVID-19. The receptors originated from a human donor who had recovered from COVID-19.

This chain connects TRBV19 to TRBJ2-7; TRBD1 aligns across 7 bases. The CDR3 is made up of 14 amino acids. Germline V gene data show CDR1 as LNHDA and CDR2 as SQIVND (reference sequence). The junction had 4 bases not matched to a gene; V was cut back by 3 bases and J by 2 bases. Written as DNA, the CDR3 is TGTGCCAGTAGTATGGACAGGAGCGCCTACGAGCAGTACTTC. Translating it yields CASSMDRSAYEQYF.

This chain uses TRBV28 with TRBJ2-6; either TRBD1 or TRBD2 may supply D (5 bases each). V gave up 6 bases and J gave up 3 bases, with 21 bases separating them. The germline gives CDR1 MDHEN, CDR2 SYDVKM. CDR3 size: 18 residues. In nucleotides, the CDR3 is TGTGCCAGCAGCCGAGAAGGGACCGGTCGTTTTGGGGCCAACGTCCTGACTTTC. This gives the protein CASSREGTGRFGANVLTF. The full variable domain, completed using reference TRBV28 and TRBJ2-6, is DVKVTQSSRYLVKRTGEKVFLECVQDMDHENMFWYRQDPGLGLRLIYFSYDVKMKEKGDIPEGYSVSREKKERFSLILESASTNQTSMYLCASSREGTGRFGANVLTFGAGSRLTVL.

As to this clone: Other DNA sequences within the sample encode an identical CDR3. The CDR3 reads CASRGRLNTEAFF. The CDR3 DNA is TGCGCCAGCAGAGGGAGATTGAACACTGAAGCTTTCTTT. The chain combines TRBV5-1 with TRBJ1-1; D is undetermined. This CDR3 contains 13 residues. Germline values: CDR1 SGHRS, CDR2 YFSETQ. V was trimmed by 5 bases and J by 0 bases, leaving 8 bases between them.

V gene TRBV4-3 combines with J gene TRBJ2-7; 7 bases are a match to TRBD1. This CDR3 is 17 amino acids long. V was pared by 0 bases and J by 3 bases, with 11 bases of the junction left unmatched. Germline assignment: CDR1 LGHNA and CDR2 YSLEER. Written as DNA, the CDR3 is TGCGCCAGCAGCCAAGAGTTAGGTGTAGGACAGGACTACGAGCAGTACTTC. It yields the protein CASSQELGVGQDYEQYF.

The V gene is TRBV2, the J gene TRBJ2-5; D is unclear. The CDR3 length is 12 residues. Deletions cut 6 bases from V and 5 bases from J, with 10 bases between. CDR1 is SNHLY, CDR2 FYNNEI, per germline. CDR3 sequence: CASRAIVETQYF. CDR3 DNA: TGTGCCAGCAGAGCAATAGTGGAGACCCAGTACTTC.

The V call is TRBV7-2, the J call TRBJ2-5, with D possibly matching TRBD1 (6 bases). The CDR3 runs 13 residues. The germline V gene has CDR1 SGHTA and CDR2 FQGNSA. V lost 3 bases and J lost 3, with 8 bases in between. In nucleotides, the CDR3 is TGTGCCAGCAGCTTGGGGACAAAAGAGACCCAGTACTTC. Translating gives CASSLGTKETQYF.

V is TRBV19 and J is TRBJ1-1; 7 nucleotides agree with TRBD1. V was clipped by 0 bases and J by 4 bases; unmatched bases: 8. Germline V CDR1 and CDR2: LNHDA, SQIVND (reference sequence). The CDR3 is 16 amino acids. In DNA form, the CDR3 reads TGTGCCAGTAGTATAGACTCGACAGGGATAAGCACTGAAGCTTTCTTT. Translation gives CASSIDSTGISTEAFF.

This chain joins TRBV5-5 and TRBJ1-6, with 10 positions matching TRBD1. The CDR3 spans 19 residues. Looked up from germline, CDR1 is SGHKS and CDR2 is YYEKEE (reference sequence). V lost 6 bases, J lost 0 bases, and 12 bases stayed unmatched. The CDR3 region is CASTLAGQGLSSYNSPLHF. CDR3 nucleotide sequence: TGTGCCAGCACCCTGGCGGGACAGGGGCTTAGCTCCTATAATTCACCCCTCCACTTT.

The CDR3 DNA sequence: TGTGCCACCCGTAGGGCGGAATGGGAGCCCCAGCATTTT. Protein product: CATRRAEWEPQHF. The chain recombines TRBV24-1 with TRBJ1-5; no reliable D call. The CDR3 loop spans 13 amino acids. V lost 9 bases and J lost 8, with 16 bases in between. Germline lookup yields CDR1 KGHDR and CDR2 SFDVKD.

This sequence joins TRBV6-5 and TRBJ2-5; 8 positions match TRBD1. V lost 6 bases to trimming and J lost 1 base; unmatched junction nucleotides: 4. The CDR3 length is 14 residues. CDR1 is MNHEY, CDR2 SVGAGI, per germline. The CDR3: CASRLTGAQETQYF. CDR3 nucleotide sequence: TGTGCCAGCAGGCTGACAGGGGCCCAAGAGACCCAGTACTTC.

The rearrangement links TRBV6-5 to TRBJ2-7; D possibly corresponds to TRBD2 (6 bases). V lost 7 bases and J 1 base, leaving 17 bases between the germline ends. The CDR3 has 15 residues. Germline loops: CDR1 MNHEY, CDR2 SVGAGI. CDR3 in amino acids: CASKLYRGGSYEQYF. Written as DNA, the CDR3 is TGTGCCAGCAAATTGTACAGAGGAGGGTCCTACGAGCAGTACTTC.

The chain recombines TRBV5-6 with TRBJ1-1; D remains ambiguous. The CDR3 is 12 residues long. Germline lookup yields CDR1 SGHDT and CDR2 YYEEEE. V lost 3 bases, J lost 7 bases, and 10 bases lay in between. The CDR3 loop reads CASSSRAIEAFF. DNA of the CDR3: TGTGCCAGCAGCTCCCGGGCCATTGAAGCTTTCTTT.

This chain connects TRBV28 to TRBJ1-1, with D hard to call. CDR1 is MDHEN, CDR2 SYDVKM, per germline. This CDR3 region has 17 residues. V lost 10 bases to trimming and J lost 0 bases, with 24 bases between them. CDR3 residues: CATSSETETFLNTEAFF. The CDR3 DNA sequence: TGTGCCACCTCGAGCGAGACGGAGACCTTCTTGAACACTGAAGCTTTCTTT.

The V and J genes are TRBV5-1 and TRBJ2-1; tentatively, D is TRBD1 or TRBD2 (6 bases each). This CDR3 has 18 amino acids. V dropped 1 base and J dropped 1 base, with 18 bases sitting between them. CDR1 SGHRS and CDR2 YFSETQ come from the germline V gene. The CDR3 coding sequence is TGCGCCAGCAGCTTGATCGACCCGGGGGCCGATTCCTACAATGAGCAGTTCTTC. Translation gives CASSLIDPGADSYNEQFF.

The sample holds one count of this clone. V gene TRBV4-2 combines with J gene TRBJ1-1; no reliable D call. The length of the CDR3 is 15 residues. CDR1 and CDR2 from the germline V gene are LGHNA and YNFKEQ. V was cut by 1 base and J by 3 bases, with 12 bases left in between. The CDR3 DNA is TGTGCCAGCAGCCAAGGTACCCGGGGAGACACTGAAGCTTTCTTT. Protein sequence: CASSQGTRGDTEAFF.

The DNA of the CDR3 is TGTGCCAGCAGTTTAGAAGGCAATGAGCAGTTCTTC. Translating it yields CASSLEGNEQFF. The chain couples TRBV27 to TRBJ2-1; D is unclear. This CDR3 is 12 amino acids long. V lost 2 bases and J 6 bases, leaving 5 bases between the germline ends. CDR1 is MNHEY and CDR2 is SMNVEV in the germline V gene (reference sequence).

This chain links TRBV7-9 with TRBJ2-7, with 13 bases lining up with TRBD2. The CDR3 extends over 18 amino acids. Germline V gives CDR1 SEHNR, CDR2 FQNEAQ (reference sequence). V shed 5 bases, J shed 1 base, and the junction held 11 bases outside the gene matches. This CDR3 reads CASSTLAGGPVLSYEQYF. The CDR3 bases are TGTGCCAGCAGCACACTAGCGGGGGGGCCGGTATTATCCTACGAGCAGTACTTC. The whole variable domain, remainder taken from reference TRBV7-9 and TRBJ2-7, is DTGVSQNPRHKITKRGQNVTFRCDPISEHNRLYWYRQTLGQGPEFLTYFQNEAQLEKSRLLSDRFSAERPKGSFSTLEIQRTEQGDSAMYLCASSTLAGGPVLSYEQYFGPGTRLTVT.

Concerning this clone itself: The same CDR3 also results from other DNA sequences found in this sample. This chain links TRBV6-5 with TRBJ1-1; possible D gene TRBD1, 5 bases. This CDR3 is built from 12 residues. V lost 6 bases and J 5 bases, leaving 10 bases between the germline ends. Per the germline V gene, CDR1 is MNHEY and CDR2 is SVGAGI. CDR3 bases: TGTGCCAGCAGCCCCGGGGGGACTGAAGCTTTCTTT. It codes for CASSPGGTEAFF.

A few counts support this clone. The rearrangement joins TRBV6-5 to TRBJ1-2; tentative D call: TRBD1 (6 bases). CDR1 is MNHEY, CDR2 SVGAGI, per germline. V shed 0 bases and J shed 8 bases, with 19 bases lying between them. This CDR3 comprises 16 residues. CDR3 DNA sequence: TGTGCCAGCAGTTACTCGTTTGGACAGTCTGCGGAGGGCTACACCTTC. Residues: CASSYSFGQSAEGYTF.

The chain combines TRBV6-6 with TRBJ1-2; a weak D match, TRBD1 (5 bases). Trimming shortened V by 11 bases and J by 5 bases, and 21 bases separated the two germline ends. The CDR3 is 14 residues long. CDR1 and CDR2 from the germline V gene are MNHNY and SVGAGI (reference sequence). The CDR3 region has the DNA TGTGCCGTACGAACACGGGGCAGGGAATATGGCTACACCTTC. This encodes CAVRTRGREYGYTF.

The rearrangement joins TRBV6-5 to TRBJ1-2; D uncertain. Germline loops: CDR1 MNHEY, CDR2 SVGAGI. The CDR3 length is 14 residues. With 0 bases removed from V and 6 bases from J, the gap between germline ends came to 11 bases. The CDR3 DNA sequence: TGTGCCAGCAGTTACTCGAACGCGGGGAATGGCTACACCTTC. As protein: CASSYSNAGNGYTF.

The rearrangement links TRBV28 to TRBJ2-2, with 8 positions matching TRBD2. The CDR3 spans 15 residues. V was clipped by 6 bases and J by 2 bases; unmatched bases: 5. Per germline, CDR1 MDHEN and CDR2 SYDVKM. The CDR3 DNA reads as TGTGCCAGCAGGAGCGGGGGCCTCAACACCGGGGAGCTGTTTTTT. The encoded protein is CASRSGGLNTGELFF.

The chain uses TRBV3-1 (or the pseudogene TRBV3-2) and TRBJ2-3, with D uncertain. From germline, CDR1 is LGHDT and CDR2 YNNKEL (reference sequence). CDR3 size: 14 residues. V shed 0 bases and J shed 2 bases, with 6 bases lying between them. The chain's CDR3 is CASSQERVTDTQYF. DNA of the CDR3: TGTGCCAGCAGCCAAGAAAGGGTCACAGATACGCAGTATTTT.

The table lists this clone with a count of one. V and J are TRBV6-5 and TRBJ1-2; 8 bases are shared with TRBD1. Germline lookup yields CDR1 MNHEY and CDR2 SVGAGI. The CDR3 extends over 12 amino acids. Unmatched junction bases numbered 3, after V lost 8 bases and J lost 4 bases. DNA of the CDR3: TGTGCCAGCGTGGACAGGGCCTATGGCTACACCTTC. Translated: CASVDRAYGYTF.

This sequence joins TRBV5-6 and TRBJ1-2; D is ambiguous. V was pared by 0 bases and J by 8 bases, with 14 bases between. This CDR3 has 14 residues. Germline V gene lookup returns CDR1 SGHDT and CDR2 YYEEEE. The CDR3 DNA sequence: TGTGCCAGCAGCTTGGCCGGCGGACTGGTGGGCTACACCTTC. Translating it yields CASSLAGGLVGYTF.